A selection of T cell receptor beta chains follows, all from one sample in a study of T cell responses to AZD1222 COVID-19 vaccine. Assay used: immunoSEQ multiplex PCR; TCRdb lists only in-frame clones, some missing. Of about 180,000 clones in the sample, around 88% were seen once. The sequenced sample was peripheral blood, obtained on day 0 of AZD1222 vaccination. These receptors were obtained from an adult in good health. The CDR3 runs from the conserved cysteine through the conserved F or W. A D gene is named only where the DNA matches it firmly. The size entry is marked missing in some rows and otherwise reads once, few, many or a size class.

d_gene,v_gene,abundance,CDR3aa
-,TRBV6-5,-,CASNHRRLGHEQYF
-,TRBV6-4,-,CASLPGPYGYTF
-,TRBV3-1/TRBV3-2,-,CASSPTGLETQYF
-,TRBV12-3/TRBV12-4,few,CASRPRGDEQFF
TRBD1,TRBV19,-,CASSIQGAVGELFF
-,TRBV7-7,once,CASSLGPYPQGNTGELFF
TRBD1,TRBV19,-,CASSIASGGDLNF
TRBD2,TRBV2,once,CASSVAGGLGYEQFF
-,TRBV24-1,-,CATSDPGGPNEKLFF
TRBD1,TRBV3-1/TRBV3-2,-,CASSQDLLTGLGYTF
TRBD1,TRBV4-3,-,CASSQEGQGGEKLFF
-,TRBV6-5,-,CASSYSRLYGYTF
-,TRBV11-2,once,CASSQKGTNEQYF
TRBD1,TRBV5-1,-,CASSKTGATEAFF
TRBD2,TRBV30,-,CAWSVGWTSGGTDTQYF
-,TRBV7-2,once,CASSRDITGEQYF
-,TRBV7-9,-,CASSFEGRTGELFF
TRBD1,TRBV6-2/TRBV6-3,-,CASSYPGQTRNTGELFF
-,TRBV12-5,once,CAEDRGNTIYF
-,TRBV28,few,CASKTDDGVSSYNSPLHF
-,TRBV28,-,CATISNSLTYEQYF
TRBD2,TRBV4-1,-,CASNGEGERAYEQYF
-,TRBV10-3,-,CAISESQGLGYGYTF
-,TRBV5-4,-,CASSSGTDNSPLHF
-,TRBV6-2/TRBV6-3,-,CASSSEADSQPQHF
-,TRBV28,-,CASSNRAEAFF
TRBD1,TRBV9,once,CASSASGTAEKLFF
-,TRBV18,-,CASSPVSSPTSDTQYF
-,TRBV5-4,-,CASSSGNSPLHF
-,TRBV30,-,CAWKAREAEAFF
-,TRBV5-1,-,CASSSRRPDGYTF
TRBD1,TRBV5-5,-,CASSPGGSSYNSPLHF
-,TRBV20-1,-,CSAGDTEAFF
-,TRBV3-1/TRBV3-2,-,CASSQGLGGYEQYF
-,TRBV12-3/TRBV12-4,-,CASRAGNTEAFF
-,TRBV19,-,CASSIPRTGTEAFF
-,TRBV11-3,once,CASSLGQVGAKETQYF
-,TRBV29-1,-,CSVGVRYGYTF
-,TRBV19,-,CASCRGNTGELFF
TRBD2,TRBV9,-,CASSVVGTSGSTDTQYF
TRBD1,TRBV19,-,CASSIGTGLNEQFF
TRBD1,TRBV15,-,CATSRDRADRNSPLHF
-,TRBV2,few,CASSRQPISYEQYF
TRBD2,TRBV11-2,-,CASSLGLAGGFTDTQYF
-,TRBV11-3,-,CASSFTYNEQFF
-,TRBV25-1,-,CASSDSPGPTYNSPLHF
-,TRBV21-1,-,CASSITPTYEQYF
TRBD1,TRBV27,-,CASRQPGQSGEQYF
-,TRBV11-1,few,CATRSLNSPLHF
TRBD1,TRBV3-1/TRBV3-2,-,CASSQTTGVTEAFF
TRBD2,TRBV19,-,CASIHSGASYNEQFF
-,TRBV18,-,CASSPIEQALYGYTF
-,TRBV29-1,-,CSVEVGTQAFF
-,TRBV5-1,once,CASSAPTDPPKKTF
-,TRBV21-1,-,CASSKADTATNEKLFF
-,TRBV12-5,-,CASGLDRATEAFF
TRBD1,TRBV4-1,few,CASTTPGQGSGYTF
-,TRBV4-1,-,CASSQAYGAGTSGELFF
-,TRBV19,-,CASSIDGNTIYF